Presented here are 27 T cell receptor beta chains from one specimen sequenced in a study of blood T cells in healthy people across ages. Through a sample-barcoded 5' primer and a J-beta primer mix, a second PCR was run for roughly 6 to 12 cycles. TCRdb re-called the 5' RACE reads through MiXCR, storing one row per CDR3 protein. The sample includes about 780,000 distinct CDR3 sequences, 62% of them seen just once. Sample: blood. Receptors were obtained from a young man in good health.

The chain couples TRBV12-3 or TRBV12-4 to TRBJ1-5, with D tentatively TRBD1 (6 bases). Trimming removed 4 bases at V and 0 bases at J, with 10 bases between. This CDR3 is built from 15 residues. This CDR3 reads CASSWDNYSNQPQHF. The CDR3 nucleotides are TGTGCCAGCAGTTGGGACAATTATAGCAATCAGCCCCAGCATTTT.

The chain couples TRBV7-2 to TRBJ2-2; D is undetermined. CDR1 and CDR2 from the germline V gene are SGHTA and FQGNSA. Trimming stripped 1 base from V and 3 bases from J, with 6 bases between. The CDR3 consists of 14 residues. As DNA, the CDR3 is TGTGCCAGCAGCTTAGTACTGTACACCGGGGAGCTGTTTTTT. Translating gives CASSLVLYTGELFF.

V and J are TRBV29-1 and TRBJ2-6; D gene unclear. Trimming stripped 3 bases from V and 0 bases from J, with 0 bases between. This CDR3 comprises 12 residues. Germline V CDR1 and CDR2: SQVTM, ANQGSEA. CDR3 region: CSVDSGANVLTF. In DNA form, the CDR3 reads TGCAGCGTTGACTCTGGGGCCAACGTCCTGACTTTC.

The rearrangement links TRBV4-3 to TRBJ2-1; TRBD2 agrees at 8 bases. J gave up 8 bases and V 4 bases, and 19 bases lay outside the gene matches. Germline V gene sequence: CDR1 LGHNA, CDR2 YSLEER. The CDR3 is made up of 18 amino acids. Written as DNA, the CDR3 is TGCGCCAGCAGCCCTCTCACCCCAAGCGGCGGGGGGATTTATGAGCAGTTCTTC. This translates into CASSPLTPSGGGIYEQFF.

Remarks on this clonotype: One end of the junction does not line up with germline, which may come from a read error. V usage is TRBV5-1 and J usage is TRBJ2-7; 8 bases align to TRBD1. Germline CDR1 and CDR2: SGHRS and YFSETQ. CDR3 length: 19 amino acids. The chain's CDR3 is CASSPYPPGTGSKSYEQNF. DNA of the CDR3: TGCGCCAGCAGCCCATACCCCCCAGGGACAGGTTCGAAATCCTACGAGCAGAACTTC. Combining the CDR3 with reference TRBV5-1 and TRBJ2-7 gives the whole variable domain KAGVTQTPRYLIKTRGQQVTLSCSPISGHRSVSWYQQTPGQGLQFLFEYFSETQRNKGNFPGRFSGRQFSNSRSEMNVSTLELGDSALYLCASSPYPPGTGSKSYEQNFGPGTRLTVT.

The rearrangement links TRBV12-3 or TRBV12-4 to TRBJ2-7; D might be TRBD1 (5 bases). The length of the CDR3 is 13 residues. The V end was cut by 6 bases, the J end by 3 bases, with 12 bases between. CDR3 coding DNA: TGTGCCAGCAGCCCCTACAGGAGCTACGAGCAGTACTTC. The encoded protein is CASSPYRSYEQYF.

This clonotype was detected a few times. The rearrangement joins TRBV7-9 to TRBJ1-5; maybe TRBD1 (6 bases). The CDR3 extends over 16 amino acids. Germline CDR1 is SEHNR and CDR2 is FQNEAQ (reference sequence). V lost 5 bases and J lost 6, with 20 bases in between. The CDR3 nucleotides read TGTGCCAGCAGCGAAGGGGGGTTAGGGTCCCGTCAGCCCCAGCATTTT. Its protein product is CASSEGGLGSRQPQHF.

In this sample, this clonotype turned up a few times. J is TRBJ2-1 and V is TRBV6-5; possibly TRBD1 for D (6 bases). CDR3 length: 16 amino acids. Germline V gene data show CDR1 as MNHEY and CDR2 as SVGAGI. Trimming took off 4 bases at V and 7 bases at J, with 20 bases between the two ends. The CDR3 here is CASSSPHRAGRNEQFF. CDR3 DNA: TGTGCCAGCAGTTCCCCACACAGGGCCGGTAGGAATGAGCAGTTCTTC.

This clonotype has more than one count but fewer than ten. V gene TRBV11-3 combines with J gene TRBJ2-7; D uncertain. CDR3 length: 16 residues. The germline V and J ends were trimmed by 0 bases and 5 bases, with 17 bases remaining between them. From germline, CDR1 is SGHNT and CDR2 YENEEA. This CDR3 reads CASSLDGRLGDNEQYF. Written as DNA, the CDR3 is TGTGCCAGCAGCTTAGATGGGCGGCTAGGAGACAACGAGCAGTACTTC.

The chain combines TRBV29-1 with TRBJ2-1, with no clear D. The CDR3 contains 12 residues. The V end lost 4 bases, the J end lost 10 bases, and 14 bases lay between the germline ends. Germline CDR1 SQVTM, CDR2 ANQGSEA. The CDR3 sequence: CSVGSTLGEQFF. The DNA for the CDR3 is TGCAGCGTTGGTTCCACCCTCGGAGAGCAGTTCTTC.

This rearrangement joins TRBV9 to TRBJ2-4; 13 bases are a match to TRBD2. The closer fit of TRBJ2-7 to the DNA end suggests the J call may be wrong. Germline CDR1 reads SGDLS; CDR2 reads YYNGEE. The CDR3 is 17 amino acids. CDR3 residues: CASSARTSGGLNYEQYF. CDR3 nucleotides: TGTGCCAGCAGCGCCCGGACTAGCGGGGGACTGAACTACGAGCAGTACTTC.

About this clonotype itself: One end of the junction does not line up with germline, which may come from a read error. J is TRBJ1-5 and V is TRBV5-1; D uncertain. The V gene's germline CDR1 is SGHRS and CDR2 YFSETQ. The CDR3 consists of 13 residues. Written as DNA, the CDR3 is TGCGCCGGCAGCGCATCGACGGATCAGCCCCAGCATTTT. It codes for CAGSASTDQPQHF.

There are a few counts of this clonotype. The chain recombines TRBV5-1 with TRBJ2-1; 11 positions match TRBD2. The germline CDR1 and CDR2 sequences are SGHRS and YFSETQ. The CDR3 extends over 18 amino acids. Trimming removed 0 bases from V and 3 bases from J; junction bases left unmatched: 8. The CDR3 region has the DNA TGCGCCAGCAGCTTGGAGGGTAGCGGGGGGGCATACTACAATGAGCAGTTCTTC. It specifies CASSLEGSGGAYYNEQFF.

The genes are TRBV7-2 and TRBJ2-2; D might be TRBD1 (6 bases). Germline-derived CDR1 and CDR2 are SGHTA and FQGNSA. This CDR3 region has 16 residues. V was pared by 3 bases and J by 0 bases, with 11 bases between. The chain's CDR3 is CASSFTGHSNTGELFF. Written as DNA, the CDR3 is TGTGCCAGCAGCTTCACGGGACATTCGAACACCGGGGAGCTGTTTTTT.

In its sample, this clonotype was seen a few times. The CDR3 nucleotides are TGTGCCAGCAGCGTAGGTCCGGGGGCTTACAATGAGCAGTTCTTC. Translating it yields CASSVGPGAYNEQFF. V is TRBV9 and J is TRBJ2-1; D is tentatively TRBD1 or TRBD2 (6 bases each). With 0 bases removed from V and 4 bases from J, the gap between germline ends came to 11 bases. There are 15 residues in the CDR3. Germline CDR1 reads SGDLS; CDR2 reads YYNGEE.

The chain employs TRBV7-3 and TRBJ2-1; weak D call: TRBD2 (7 bases). The germline V gene encodes CDR1 SGHTA and CDR2 FQGTGA. The CDR3 runs to 19 residues. The germline V and J ends were trimmed by 2 bases and 0 bases, with 20 bases remaining between them. The CDR3 DNA is TGTGCCAGCAGCTTAGGGTGGGCGGGGGCAGGGCCCTCCTACAATGAGCAGTTCTTC. Amino acids: CASSLGWAGAGPSYNEQFF. The whole variable domain, remainder taken from reference TRBV7-3 and TRBJ2-1, is GAGVSQTPSNKVTEKGKYVELRCDPISGHTALYWYRQSLGQGPEFLIYFQGTGAADDSGLPNDRFFAVRPEGSVSTLKIQRTERGDSAVYLCASSLGWAGAGPSYNEQFFGPGTRLTVL.

The V gene is TRBV5-1, the J gene TRBJ2-7, with TRBD2 matching over 10 bases. The CDR3 contains 16 residues. Trimming cost V 4 bases and J 7 bases; bases outside gene matches: 14. Germline values: CDR1 SGHRS, CDR2 YFSETQ. The CDR3 is CASSRLSGGAFNEQYF. The CDR3 nucleotides read TGCGCCAGCAGCCGCTTAAGCGGGGGGGCGTTCAATGAGCAGTACTTC.

This clonotype was detected only a few times. CDR3 sequence (DNA): TGCGCCAGCAGCCAAGATCTTAGCGGGACCCCTGATGAGCAGTTCTTC. It codes for CASSQDLSGTPDEQFF. The chain uses TRBV4-3 and TRBJ2-1, with 8 nucleotides matching TRBD2. This CDR3 is built from 16 residues. J was trimmed by 8 bases and V by 0 bases; bases with no gene match: 9. In germline, CDR1 is LGHNA, CDR2 YSLEER.

The sample holds many counts of this clonotype. V is TRBV12-3 or TRBV12-4 and J is TRBJ1-1; TRBD1 matches at 7 bases. The CDR3 covers 15 residues. V lost 8 bases and J lost 1; bases outside the gene matches: 10. In nucleotides, the CDR3 is TGTGCCAGCGGCTTCGCGTCAGGGGGGAACACTGAAGCTTTCTTT. This translates into CASGFASGGNTEAFF.

This rearrangement joins TRBV7-9 to TRBJ2-6; D not certain. Trimming stripped 10 bases from V and 2 bases from J, with 3 bases between. Germline V gives CDR1 SEHNR, CDR2 FQNEAQ (reference sequence). CDR3 length: 11 residues. CDR3 DNA sequence: TGTGCCATCACTGGGGCCAACGTCCTGACTTTC. It yields the protein CAITGANVLTF.

The rearrangement joins TRBV20-1 to TRBJ1-1; no definite D call. Germline V gene lookup returns CDR1 DFQATT and CDR2 SNEGSKA (reference sequence). V lost 6 bases and J 0 bases, leaving 11 bases between the germline ends. This CDR3 has 13 amino acids. In DNA, the CDR3 is TGCAGTGCGCGACGGGCCATGAACACTGAAGCTTTCTTT. This translates into CSARRAMNTEAFF.

This clonotype was counted between two and nine times. The chain links TRBV27 to TRBJ1-6; no reliable D call. Trimming pared 8 bases from V and 7 bases from J, leaving 18 bases between. The CDR3 is made up of 15 amino acids. From germline, CDR1 is MNHEY and CDR2 SMNVEV (reference sequence). The CDR3 nucleotides are TGTGCCAGCTTCCTTGGCGACCGCGACAATTCACCCCTCCACTTT. The encoded protein is CASFLGDRDNSPLHF.

The gene calls are TRBV7-9 and TRBJ2-7, with TRBD2 matching over 7 bases. Losses at the gene ends were 6 bases for V and 2 bases for J; bases not matched to a gene: 10. Germline V gives CDR1 SEHNR, CDR2 FQNEAQ (reference sequence). The length of the CDR3 is 15 residues. Written as DNA, the CDR3 is TGTGCCAGCAGTCCCCGGGCGGGGGAGACCTACGAGCAGTACTTC. This codes for CASSPRAGETYEQYF.

Only a few counts were recorded for this clonotype. The genes are TRBV7-2 and TRBJ1-4; D not resolved. V was shortened by 8 bases and J by 8 bases, with 15 bases between the two germline ends. CDR1 is SGHTA, CDR2 FQGNSA, per germline. The CDR3 has 13 amino acids. This chain's CDR3 is CASAGRAGEKLFF. CDR3 sequence (DNA): TGTGCCAGCGCGGGGAGGGCGGGGGAAAAACTGTTTTTT.

The rearrangement links TRBV27 to TRBJ2-1; D uncertain. CDR3 size: 15 residues. The V and J ends lost 3 bases and 6 bases respectively, with 15 bases between them. CDR1 and CDR2 from the germline V gene are MNHEY and SMNVEV (reference sequence). The CDR3 sequence is CASSLGPVVVNEQFF. Here the CDR3 DNA reads TGTGCCAGCAGTTTGGGCCCTGTTGTGGTCAATGAGCAGTTCTTC.

The V call is TRBV12-3 or TRBV12-4, the J call TRBJ2-1; D may match TRBD1 or TRBD2 (6 bases each). V was clipped by 8 bases and J by 9 bases, with 17 bases between them. The CDR3 runs 13 residues. The CDR3 bases are TGTGCCAGCGGGGGACTCCTCAGGGGTGAGCAGTTCTTC. Its protein product is CASGGLLRGEQFF.

The V gene is TRBV20-1, the J gene TRBJ2-1, with 13 bases fitting TRBD2. V gave up 6 bases and J gave up 8 bases; unmatched junction bases: 7. The germline V gene encodes CDR1 DFQATT and CDR2 SNEGSKA (reference sequence). The CDR3 is 14 residues long. CDR3 bases: TGCAGTGCCTTACTAGCGGGGGGGTCAGATGAGCAGTTCTTC. It specifies CSALLAGGSDEQFF.